This record concerns one T cell receptor (beta chain) sequence. The data were taken from a study of OX40 agonist ivuxolimab in advanced cancers. About the study: Prior anti-PD-1, anti-PD-L1 or anti-CTLA-4 therapy was allowed; around 43% had some.

Exclusion of a patient followed from autoimmune disease history or systemic immunosuppression. Produced via immunoSEQ multiplex PCR; TCRdb's table is partial and in-frame only. Of about 59,000 clones detected, about 90% appear once; the ten largest clones hold approximately 0.4%. Germline trimming cut 8 bases from V and 7 bases from J; bases unmatched to any gene: 10. The germline V gene encodes CDR1 SNHLY and CDR2 FYNNEI. The CDR3 covers 15 residues. The rearrangement joins TRBV2 to TRBJ1-5; 11 positions agree with TRBD1. The source material was CD4+ or CD8+ T cells sorted from blood, sampled in a trial of the OX40 agonist ivuxolimab. The source is an adult with an advanced solid tumor such as melanoma, head and neck, liver or kidney cancer. DNA for the CDR3: TGTGCCAGCGGCCCCGGGACAGGGGGTGGGCAGCCCCAGCATTTT. Translation: CASGPGTGGGQPQHF.